This T cell receptor beta chain was identified in a study of response to subunit inactivated influenza vaccine. General study findings and limits: Every seasonal influenza vaccination brings in few new T cells, the authors suggested.

This clonotype has ten or more counts. Its antigen remains unknown. V gave up 6 bases and J gave up 2 bases; unmatched junction bases: 4. Germline-derived CDR1 and CDR2 are SNHLY and FYNNEI. The CDR3 spans 15 residues. Each CDR3 protein is one row after TCRdb ran MiXCR on the RT-PCR reads. This sample carries hundreds of thousands of distinct CDR3 sequences, approximately 7.1% of them seen once, and the ten largest clones take 10% to 15%. The chain links TRBV2 to TRBJ1-5, with 10 bases that match TRBD1. This sample comprised PBMCs from blood, obtained roughly 24 months after vaccination. The clonotype comes from a man in his fifties or sixties who received an inactivated influenza vaccine. The CDR3 sequence: CASRRQGARNQPQHF. In DNA, the CDR3 is TGTGCCAGCAGGCGACAGGGGGCGCGCAATCAGCCCCAGCATTTT.